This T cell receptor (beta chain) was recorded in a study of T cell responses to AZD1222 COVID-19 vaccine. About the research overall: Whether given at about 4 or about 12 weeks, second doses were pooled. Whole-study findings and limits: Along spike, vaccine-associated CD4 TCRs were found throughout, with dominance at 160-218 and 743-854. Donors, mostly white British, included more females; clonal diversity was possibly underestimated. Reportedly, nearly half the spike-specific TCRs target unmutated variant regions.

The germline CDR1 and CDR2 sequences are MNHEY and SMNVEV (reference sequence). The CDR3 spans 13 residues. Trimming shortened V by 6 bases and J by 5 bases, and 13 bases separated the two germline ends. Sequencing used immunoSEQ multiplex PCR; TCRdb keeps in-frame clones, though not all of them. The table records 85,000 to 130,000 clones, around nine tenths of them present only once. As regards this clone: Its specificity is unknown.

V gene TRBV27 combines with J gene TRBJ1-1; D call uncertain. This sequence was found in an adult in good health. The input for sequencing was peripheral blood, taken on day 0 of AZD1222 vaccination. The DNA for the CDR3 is TGTGCCAGCAGCCTAGGTCGGGCGACTGAAGCTTTCTTT. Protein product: CASSLGRATEAFF.